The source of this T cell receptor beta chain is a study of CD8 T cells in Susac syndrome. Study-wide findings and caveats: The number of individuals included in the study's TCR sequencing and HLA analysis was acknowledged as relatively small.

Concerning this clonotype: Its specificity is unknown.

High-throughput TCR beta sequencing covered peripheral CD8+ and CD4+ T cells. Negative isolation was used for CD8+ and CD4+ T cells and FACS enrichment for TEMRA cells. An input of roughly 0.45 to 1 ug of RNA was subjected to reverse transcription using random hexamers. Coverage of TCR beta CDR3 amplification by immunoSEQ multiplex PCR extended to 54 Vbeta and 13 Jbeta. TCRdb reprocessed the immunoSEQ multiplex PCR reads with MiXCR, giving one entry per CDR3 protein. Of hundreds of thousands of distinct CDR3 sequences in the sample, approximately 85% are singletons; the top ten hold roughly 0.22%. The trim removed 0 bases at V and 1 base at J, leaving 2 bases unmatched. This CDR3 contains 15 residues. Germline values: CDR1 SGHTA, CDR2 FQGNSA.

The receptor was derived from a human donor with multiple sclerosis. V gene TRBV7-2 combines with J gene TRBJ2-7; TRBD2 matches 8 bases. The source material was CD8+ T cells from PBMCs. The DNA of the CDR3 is TGTGCCAGCAGCTTAGCTAGCGGGGTATCCTACGAGCAGTACTTC. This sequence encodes CASSLASGVSYEQYF.